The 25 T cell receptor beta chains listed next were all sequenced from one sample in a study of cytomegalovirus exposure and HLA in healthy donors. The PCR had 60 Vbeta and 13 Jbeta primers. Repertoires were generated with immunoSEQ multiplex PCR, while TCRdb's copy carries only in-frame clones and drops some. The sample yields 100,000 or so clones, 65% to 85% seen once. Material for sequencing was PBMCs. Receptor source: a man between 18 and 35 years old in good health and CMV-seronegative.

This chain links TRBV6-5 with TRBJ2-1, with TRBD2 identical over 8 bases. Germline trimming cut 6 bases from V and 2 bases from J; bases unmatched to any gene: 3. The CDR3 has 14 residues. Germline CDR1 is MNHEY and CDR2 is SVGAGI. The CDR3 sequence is CASRRTSTYNEQFF. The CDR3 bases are TGTGCCAGCAGACGGACTAGCACCTACAATGAGCAGTTCTTC.

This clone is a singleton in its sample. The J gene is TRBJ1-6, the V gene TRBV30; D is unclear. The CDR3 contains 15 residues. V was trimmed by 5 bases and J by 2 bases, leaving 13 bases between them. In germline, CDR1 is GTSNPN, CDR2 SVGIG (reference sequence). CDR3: CAWGRGSPYNSPLHF. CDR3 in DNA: TGTGCCTGGGGACGGGGATCCCCCTATAATTCACCCCTCCACTTT.

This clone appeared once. In DNA, the CDR3 is TGTGCCTGGAGTCGGTCAGGGGCTTTCAATCAGCCCCAGCATTTT. Translating gives CAWSRSGAFNQPQHF. The chain links TRBV30 to TRBJ1-5; tentatively, D is TRBD1 (6 bases). This CDR3 has 15 amino acids. V shed 2 bases and J shed 3 bases, with 14 bases lying between them. Germline V gene lookup returns CDR1 GTSNPN and CDR2 SVGIG (reference sequence).

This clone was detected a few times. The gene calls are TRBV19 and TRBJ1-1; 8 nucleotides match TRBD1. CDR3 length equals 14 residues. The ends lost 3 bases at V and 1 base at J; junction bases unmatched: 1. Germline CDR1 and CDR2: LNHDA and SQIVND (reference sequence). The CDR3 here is CASSIGTGNTEAFF. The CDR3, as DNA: TGTGCCAGTAGTATCGGGACAGGGAACACTGAAGCTTTCTTT.

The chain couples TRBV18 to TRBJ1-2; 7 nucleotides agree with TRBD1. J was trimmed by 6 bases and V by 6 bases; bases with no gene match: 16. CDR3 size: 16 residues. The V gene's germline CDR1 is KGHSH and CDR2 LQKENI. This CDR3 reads CASSTISSGTEDGYTF. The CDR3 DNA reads TGTGCCAGCTCCACAATCAGTTCCGGGACAGAGGATGGCTACACCTTC.

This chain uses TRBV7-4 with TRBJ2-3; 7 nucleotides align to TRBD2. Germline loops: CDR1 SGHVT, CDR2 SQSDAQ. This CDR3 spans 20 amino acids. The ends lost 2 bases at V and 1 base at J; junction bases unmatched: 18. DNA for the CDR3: TGTGCCAGCAGCTTAACCGTTTCCTGGGGTTTGCGGGGGTGCACAGATACGCAGTATTTT. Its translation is CASSLTVSWGLRGCTDTQYF. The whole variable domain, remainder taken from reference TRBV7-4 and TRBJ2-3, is GAGVSQSPRYKVAKRGRDVALRCDSISGHVTLYWYRQTLGQGSEVLTYSQSDAQRDKSGRPSGRFSAERPERSVSTLKIQRTEQGDSAVYLCASSLTVSWGLRGCTDTQYFGPGTRLTVL.

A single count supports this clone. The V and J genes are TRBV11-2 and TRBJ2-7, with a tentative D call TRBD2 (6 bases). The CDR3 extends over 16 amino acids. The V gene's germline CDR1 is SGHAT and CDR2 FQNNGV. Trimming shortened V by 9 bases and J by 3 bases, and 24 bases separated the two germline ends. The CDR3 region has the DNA TGTGCCAGTTCTCTAGTCCGAGGGACTTGGGGCTACGAGCAGTACTTC. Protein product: CASSLVRGTWGYEQYF.

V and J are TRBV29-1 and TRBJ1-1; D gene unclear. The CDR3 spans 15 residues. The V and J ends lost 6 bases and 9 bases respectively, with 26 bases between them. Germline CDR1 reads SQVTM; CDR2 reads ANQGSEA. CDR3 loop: CSVREESAASDKAFF. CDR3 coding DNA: TGCAGCGTGCGCGAGGAGTCTGCGGCGTCGGATAAAGCTTTCTTT.

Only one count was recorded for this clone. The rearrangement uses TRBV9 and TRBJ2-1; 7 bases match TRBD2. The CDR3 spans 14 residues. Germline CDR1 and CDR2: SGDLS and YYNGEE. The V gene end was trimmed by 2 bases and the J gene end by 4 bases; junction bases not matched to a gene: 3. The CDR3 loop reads CASSVGLDYNEQFF. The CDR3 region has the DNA TGTGCCAGCAGCGTTGGACTAGATTACAATGAGCAGTTCTTC.

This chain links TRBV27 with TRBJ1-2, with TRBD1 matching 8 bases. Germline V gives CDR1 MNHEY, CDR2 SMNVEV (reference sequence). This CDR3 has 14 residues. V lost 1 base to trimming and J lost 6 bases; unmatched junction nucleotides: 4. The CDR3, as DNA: TGTGCCAGCAGTTTATACGGCAGGGGGCATGGCTACACCTTC. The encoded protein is CASSLYGRGHGYTF.

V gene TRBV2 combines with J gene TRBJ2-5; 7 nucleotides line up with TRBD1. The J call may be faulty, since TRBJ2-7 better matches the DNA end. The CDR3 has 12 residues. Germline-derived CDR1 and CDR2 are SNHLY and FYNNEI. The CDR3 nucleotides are TGTGCCCGCCGGGACAGTACGGGCGAGCAGTACTTC. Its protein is CARRDSTGEQYF.

This CDR3 reads CADYWFSGNTIYF. Here the CDR3 DNA reads TGTGCCGACTACTGGTTCTCTGGAAACACCATATATTTT. V gene TRBV7-9 combines with J gene TRBJ1-3; no definite D call. The CDR3 has 13 amino acids. Germline V lookup: CDR1 SEHNR, CDR2 FQNEAQ (reference sequence). V lost 11 bases, J lost 0 bases, and 11 bases lay in between.

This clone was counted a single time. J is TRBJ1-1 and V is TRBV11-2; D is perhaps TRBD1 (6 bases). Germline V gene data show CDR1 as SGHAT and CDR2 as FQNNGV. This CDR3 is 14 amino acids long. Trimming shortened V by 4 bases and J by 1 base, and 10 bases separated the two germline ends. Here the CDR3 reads CASSSMTGNTEAFF. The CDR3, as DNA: TGTGCCAGCAGCTCCATGACAGGGAACACTGAAGCTTTCTTT.

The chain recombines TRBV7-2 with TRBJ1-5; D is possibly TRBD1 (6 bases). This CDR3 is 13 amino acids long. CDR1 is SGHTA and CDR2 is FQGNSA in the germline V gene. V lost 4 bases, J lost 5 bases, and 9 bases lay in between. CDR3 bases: TGTGCCAGCAGCTCACAGGGAGATCAGCCCCAGCATTTT. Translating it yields CASSSQGDQPQHF.

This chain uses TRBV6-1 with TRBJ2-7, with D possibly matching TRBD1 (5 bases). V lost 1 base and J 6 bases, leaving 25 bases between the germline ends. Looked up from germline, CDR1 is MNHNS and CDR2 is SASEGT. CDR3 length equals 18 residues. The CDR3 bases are TGTGCCAGCAGTGAAGGTCAATGGAAAGGGGCTTTCTTCCCCGAGCAGTACTTC. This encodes CASSEGQWKGAFFPEQYF.

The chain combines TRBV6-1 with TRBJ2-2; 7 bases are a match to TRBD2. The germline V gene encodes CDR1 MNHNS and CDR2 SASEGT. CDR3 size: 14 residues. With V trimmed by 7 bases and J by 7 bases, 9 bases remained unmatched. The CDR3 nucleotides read TGTGCCAGCAAAGAACTAAGCGGGGTCGGGGAGCTGTTTTTT. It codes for CASKELSGVGELFF.

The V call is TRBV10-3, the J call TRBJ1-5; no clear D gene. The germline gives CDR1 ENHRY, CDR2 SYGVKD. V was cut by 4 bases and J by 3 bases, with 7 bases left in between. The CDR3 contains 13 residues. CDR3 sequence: CAISAAANQPQHF. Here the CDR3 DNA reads TGTGCCATCAGTGCGGCGGCCAATCAGCCCCAGCATTTT.

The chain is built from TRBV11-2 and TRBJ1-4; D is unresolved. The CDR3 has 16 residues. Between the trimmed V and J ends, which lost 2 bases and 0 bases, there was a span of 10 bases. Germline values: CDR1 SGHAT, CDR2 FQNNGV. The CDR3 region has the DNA TGTGCCAGCAGCTTACACCACCAGTCAACTAATGAAAAACTGTTTTTT. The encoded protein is CASSLHHQSTNEKLFF.

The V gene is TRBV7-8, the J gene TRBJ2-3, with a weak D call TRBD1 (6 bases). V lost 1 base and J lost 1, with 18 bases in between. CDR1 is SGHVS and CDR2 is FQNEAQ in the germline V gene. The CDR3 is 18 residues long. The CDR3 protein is CASSLGGLQGAGTDTQYF. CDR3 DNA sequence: TGTGCCAGCAGCTTAGGGGGCCTACAGGGAGCGGGCACAGATACGCAGTATTTT.

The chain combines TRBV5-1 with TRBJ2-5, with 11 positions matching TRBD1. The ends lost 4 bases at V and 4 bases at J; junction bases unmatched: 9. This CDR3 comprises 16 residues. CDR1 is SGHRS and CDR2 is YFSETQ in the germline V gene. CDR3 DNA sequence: TGCGCCAGCAGCCAACTAGTGGGACAGGGGGGAGAGACCCAGTACTTC. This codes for CASSQLVGQGGETQYF. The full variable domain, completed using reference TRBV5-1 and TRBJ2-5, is KAGVTQTPRYLIKTRGQQVTLSCSPISGHRSVSWYQQTPGQGLQFLFEYFSETQRNKGNFPGRFSGRQFSNSRSEMNVSTLELGDSALYLCASSQLVGQGGETQYFGPGTRLLVL.

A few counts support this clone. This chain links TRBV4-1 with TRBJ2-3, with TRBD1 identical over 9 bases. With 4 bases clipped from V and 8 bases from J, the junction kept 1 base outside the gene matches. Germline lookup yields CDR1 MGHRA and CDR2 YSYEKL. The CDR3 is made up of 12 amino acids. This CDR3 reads CASSLGQGTQYF. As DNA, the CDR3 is TGCGCCAGCAGCCTGGGACAGGGTACGCAGTATTTT.

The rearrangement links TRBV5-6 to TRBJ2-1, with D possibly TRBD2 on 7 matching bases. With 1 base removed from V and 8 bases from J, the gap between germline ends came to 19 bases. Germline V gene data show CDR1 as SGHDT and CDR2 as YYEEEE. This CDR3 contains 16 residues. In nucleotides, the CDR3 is TGTGCCAGCAGCTTGATGGGGGGGCCCAGGTCCGATGAGCAGTTCTTC. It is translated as CASSLMGGPRSDEQFF.

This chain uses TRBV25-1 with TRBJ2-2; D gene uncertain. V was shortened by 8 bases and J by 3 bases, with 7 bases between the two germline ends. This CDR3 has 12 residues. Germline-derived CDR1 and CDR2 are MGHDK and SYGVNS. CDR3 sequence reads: CASVEDTGELFF. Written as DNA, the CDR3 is TGTGCCAGCGTAGAAGACACCGGGGAGCTGTTTTTT.

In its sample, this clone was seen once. The CDR3 DNA sequence: TGTGCCAGCAGCTTACGGCGGGGGGCTTTTACTGAAGCTTTCTTT. It specifies CASSLRRGAFTEAFF. The chain has TRBV11-1 and TRBJ1-1, with D possibly matching TRBD1 (6 bases). The V end lost 2 bases, the J end lost 5 bases, and 15 bases lay between the germline ends. In germline, CDR1 is SGHAT, CDR2 FQDESV (reference sequence). The CDR3 totals 15 residues. The variable domain in full, with the rest retrieved from reference TRBV11-1 and TRBJ1-1, is EAEVAQSPRYKITEKSQAVAFWCDPISGHATLYWYRQILGQGPELLVQFQDESVVDDSQLPKDRFSAERLKGVDSTLKIQPAELGDSAMYLCASSLRRGAFTEAFFGQGTRLTVV.

The CDR3 coding sequence is TGTGCCAGCAGTTTTGCCCCTAGCGCATTAGGAGAGCAGTACTTC. It is translated as CASSFAPSALGEQYF. The gene calls are TRBV27 and TRBJ2-7; the D gene is possibly TRBD2 (6 bases). The V end lost 3 bases, the J end lost 7 bases, and 19 bases lay between the germline ends. CDR1 and CDR2 from the germline V gene are MNHEY and SMNVEV (reference sequence). The CDR3 covers 15 residues.